This T cell receptor (beta chain) originates from a study of T-cell memory formation after mild COVID-19. Study-level points and caveats: There was a balanced CD4/CD8 profile in clones contracting day 15 to 85, and later expanders leaned CD4+.

Turning to this clonotype: Antigen: not known.

The CDR3 totals 15 residues. The germline V gene has CDR1 LGHDT and CDR2 YNNKEL (reference sequence). V shed 3 bases and J 0 bases; nucleotides not matched to a gene: 3. TCRdb used MiXCR to reprocess the 5' RACE reads, holding one entry per CDR3 protein. Of about 210,000 distinct CDR3 sequences in the sample, 27% were seen once. The sequence was collected from an adult woman who had mild COVID-19 (a few samples of this study predate the infection). Cell type and time point are not known. The sequenced material came from PBMCs or a T cell subset sorted from them (not recorded which). The rearrangement links TRBV3-1 to TRBJ2-3; 7 bases fit TRBD1. The CDR3, as DNA: TGTGCCAGCAGCCAGGGACAGCCAAGCACAGATACGCAGTATTTT. The encoded protein is CASSQGQPSTDTQYF.